This T cell receptor beta chain was documented in a study of control samples from healthy donors and cancer patients. This table comes from immunoSEQ multiplex PCR, and its TCRdb copy is limited to in-frame clones, with some not included. The repertoire consists of just under 150,000 clones, with 80% to 95% occurring once and the leading ten covering under 4%. The clonotype originates from a young man in good health. Sequenced sample: blood.

CDR3 nucleotide sequence: TGTGCCAGTAGTAACAGGGCAACTAATGAAAAACTGTTTTTT. This codes for CASSNRATNEKLFF. The chain has TRBV19 and TRBJ1-4, with D tentatively TRBD1 (6 bases). CDR3 length: 14 amino acids. Germline V CDR1 and CDR2: LNHDA, SQIVND (reference sequence). Trimming took 4 bases from V and 0 from J, leaving 6 bases between them.